One sample yielded the 29 T cell receptor beta chains listed below, sequenced in a study of vaccination effects on CD4 cells after COVID-19. The assay was immunoSEQ multiplex PCR, and TCRdb's table has in-frame clones only and misses some. The table has around 70,000 clones, around 77% seen once; the top ten hold roughly 2%. CD4+ T cells were isolated after 10 days of culture. No antigen has been identified for these receptors. The input for sequencing was CD4+ T cells from PBMCs cultured without peptide, taken before COVID-19 vaccination. Source of these receptors: a human donor who received a COVID-19 vaccine.

The chain joins TRBV3-1 (or the pseudogene TRBV3-2) to TRBJ1-3; TRBD1 matches at 8 bases. CDR1 and CDR2 from the germline V gene are LGHDT and YNNKEL (reference sequence). Trimming took 0 bases from V and 2 from J; bases not matched to a gene: 9. This CDR3 has 18 residues. The CDR3 loop is CASSQDRSRGRPGNTIYF. As DNA, the CDR3 is TGTGCCAGCAGCCAAGATCGGAGCAGGGGGCGCCCTGGAAACACCATATATTTT.

The rearrangement uses TRBV5-6 and TRBJ1-1, with D possibly TRBD1 on 6 matching bases. CDR1 is SGHDT, CDR2 YYEEEE, per germline. The CDR3 extends over 14 amino acids. V was pared by 0 bases and J by 4 bases, with 10 bases between. This chain's CDR3 is CASSLALGGTEAFF. DNA of the CDR3: TGTGCCAGCAGCTTGGCCTTAGGGGGCACTGAAGCTTTCTTT.

The rearrangement joins TRBV7-2 to TRBJ2-2; TRBD1 agrees at 7 bases. V was pared by 1 base and J by 4 bases, with 6 bases of the junction left unmatched. The CDR3 consists of 16 residues. The germline CDR1 and CDR2 sequences are SGHTA and FQGNSA. The chain's CDR3 is CASSLGLGQLTGELFF. The CDR3 DNA reads as TGTGCCAGCAGCTTAGGCCTGGGACAGCTCACCGGGGAGCTGTTTTTT.

This clone has only a few counts. In nucleotides, the CDR3 is TGTGCCAGCAGCTTAGCGCTGTATGGCTACACCTTC. This sequence encodes CASSLALYGYTF. The gene calls are TRBV7-9 and TRBJ1-2; no clear D. Between the trimmed V and J ends, which lost 0 bases and 5 bases, there was a span of 4 bases. Germline-derived CDR1 and CDR2 are SEHNR and FQNEAQ (reference sequence). The CDR3 covers 12 residues.

The gene calls are TRBV5-4 and TRBJ2-3, with D possibly matching TRBD2 (6 bases). CDR1 SGHNT and CDR2 YYREEE come from the germline V gene (reference sequence). This CDR3 comprises 14 residues. Trimming cost V 0 bases and J 7 bases, with 12 bases left between them. CDR3 in DNA: TGTGCCAGCAGCTTGGGCGGGGTCAAAAATACGCAGTATTTT. Encoded protein: CASSLGGVKNTQYF.

CDR3 protein: CASSMAGTGEQFF. CDR3 bases: TGTGCCAGTAGTATGGCCGGGACCGGTGAGCAGTTCTTC. The chain employs TRBV19 and TRBJ2-1; D possibly uses TRBD1 or TRBD2 (5 bases each). Per the germline V gene, CDR1 is LNHDA and CDR2 is SQIVND (reference sequence). Trimming removed 3 bases from V and 9 bases from J, with 12 bases in between. This CDR3 is built from 13 residues.

The rearrangement joins TRBV24-1 to TRBJ2-6; TRBD1 aligns across 9 bases. The CDR3 has 17 residues. V was pared by 4 bases and J by 4 bases, with 7 bases of the junction left unmatched. Germline values: CDR1 KGHDR, CDR2 SFDVKD. The DNA of the CDR3 is TGTGCCACCAGTGAAGCCGGGACAGGGCTCGGGGCCAACGTCCTGACTTTC. Its translation is CATSEAGTGLGANVLTF.

This clone occurred a few times. The V call is TRBV18, the J call TRBJ2-7; 14 bases are shared with TRBD2. The CDR3 is 16 amino acids. Germline V gives CDR1 KGHSH, CDR2 LQKENI. Trimming removed 6 bases from V and 1 base from J; junction bases left unmatched: 5. Written as DNA, the CDR3 is TGTGCCAGCTCCCGAGGGACTAGCGGGGGATCCTACGAGCAGTACGTC. It encodes CASSRGTSGGSYEQYV.

This chain links TRBV13 with TRBJ1-1; D unresolved. The germline CDR1 and CDR2 sequences are PRHDT and FYEKMQ (reference sequence). CDR3 size: 16 residues. V lost 3 bases and J lost 4, with 18 bases in between. The CDR3 DNA reads as TGTGCCAGCAGCTTGACGACAAGCAGGACGGGCACTGAAGCTTTCTTT. Its translation is CASSLTTSRTGTEAFF.

This sequence joins TRBV19 and TRBJ2-5; D possibly matches TRBD1 or TRBD2 (5 bases each). Deletions cut 4 bases from V and 5 bases from J, with 14 bases between. This CDR3 is 14 amino acids long. Per germline, CDR1 LNHDA and CDR2 SQIVND (reference sequence). CDR3 sequence: CASSNVGGSETQYF. The CDR3 nucleotides are TGTGCCAGTAGTAATGTTGGGGGATCCGAGACCCAGTACTTC.

V and J are TRBV5-1 and TRBJ1-6; D gene uncertain. The CDR3 has 16 amino acids. V was shortened by 4 bases and J by 0 bases, with 11 bases between the two germline ends. Germline lookup yields CDR1 SGHRS and CDR2 YFSETQ. The CDR3 loop reads CASSLKTSSYNSPLHF. The CDR3 DNA reads TGCGCCAGCAGCCTCAAGACAAGCTCCTATAATTCACCCCTCCACTTT.

This rearrangement joins TRBV5-1 to TRBJ1-4; D perhaps matches TRBD1 (6 bases). The CDR3 extends over 15 amino acids. Germline values: CDR1 SGHRS, CDR2 YFSETQ. V was trimmed by 3 bases and J by 8 bases, leaving 17 bases between them. CDR3 amino acids: CASSWNRDRGEKLFF. The CDR3 region has the DNA TGCGCCAGCAGCTGGAACAGGGACCGCGGAGAAAAACTGTTTTTT.

Here the CDR3 reads CASSTAGGLDEKLFF. The CDR3 DNA follows: TGTGCCAGCAGCACCGCAGGGGGCTTGGATGAAAAACTGTTTTTT. This sequence joins TRBV9 and TRBJ1-4; TRBD1 matches 8 bases. CDR3 size: 15 residues. The V gene's germline CDR1 is SGDLS and CDR2 YYNGEE. V was pared by 4 bases and J by 6 bases, with 8 bases of the junction left unmatched.

This chain joins TRBV5-8 and TRBJ2-4; a possible D gene is TRBD1 (6 bases). The CDR3 extends over 16 amino acids. Germline CDR1 and CDR2: SGHTS and YDEGEE. Trimming removed 9 bases from V and 1 base from J, with 20 bases in between. In DNA form, the CDR3 reads TGTGCCAACCACCCGCGGACAGCTATGGCCAAAAACATTCAGTACTTC. The encoded protein is CANHPRTAMAKNIQYF.

This sequence joins TRBV7-9 and TRBJ1-2, with a tentative D call TRBD1 (5 bases). Trimming took 4 bases from V and 7 from J, leaving 19 bases between them. Germline-derived CDR1 and CDR2 are SEHNR and FQNEAQ (reference sequence). The CDR3 covers 15 residues. The CDR3 sequence: CASSSNTALRGGYTF. DNA for the CDR3: TGTGCCAGCAGCTCTAACACAGCTTTAAGGGGTGGCTACACCTTC.

The DNA for the CDR3 is TGTGCCAGCAGCCCGATATCAACAGGGGAGACCCAGTACTTC. Translating it yields CASSPISTGETQYF. The genes are TRBV3-1 (or the pseudogene TRBV3-2) and TRBJ2-5; maybe TRBD1 (6 bases). The germline gives CDR1 LGHDT, CDR2 YNNKEL (reference sequence). Trimming took off 4 bases at V and 5 bases at J, with 14 bases between the two ends. This CDR3 contains 14 residues.

This clone appeared a single time. The V call is TRBV9, the J call TRBJ2-1, with a weak D call TRBD2 (6 bases). The germline V and J ends were trimmed by 0 bases and 4 bases, with 11 bases remaining between them. The length of the CDR3 is 15 residues. The germline gives CDR1 SGDLS, CDR2 YYNGEE. CDR3 sequence: CASSVAGDLYNEQFF. The CDR3 DNA is TGTGCCAGCAGCGTAGCGGGGGACTTGTACAATGAGCAGTTCTTC. Variable domain in full (rest from reference TRBV9 and TRBJ2-1): DSGVTQTPKHLITATGQRVTLRCSPRSGDLSVYWYQQSLDQGLQFLIQYYNGEERAKGNILERFSAQQFPDLHSELNLSSLELGDSALYFCASSVAGDLYNEQFFGPGTRLTVL.

This clone was found a few times. V and J are TRBV21-1 and TRBJ1-2; the D call TRBD1 from the table was never checked on the DNA. TRBV21-1 is marked as a pseudogene. The CDR3 has 13 residues. CDR3 loop: CASSKGQGVGYTF. The CDR3 region has the DNA TGTGCCAGCAGCAAAGGACAGGGGGTTGGCTACACCTTC.

The chain has TRBV2 and TRBJ1-5; D gene uncertain. The ends were cut back, 3 bases at V and 6 bases at J, with 9 bases in the middle. The CDR3 is 13 residues long. CDR1 SNHLY and CDR2 FYNNEI come from the germline V gene. The CDR3 here is CASSDREGQPQHF. CDR3 coding DNA: TGTGCCAGCAGTGATAGGGAGGGTCAGCCCCAGCATTTT.

The V and J genes are TRBV28 and TRBJ1-3; no reliable D call. The CDR3 covers 15 residues. V shed 5 bases and J shed 4 bases, with 15 bases lying between them. The germline CDR1 and CDR2 sequences are MDHEN and SYDVKM. This CDR3 reads CASSDQANLGNTIYF. DNA for the CDR3: TGTGCCAGCAGTGACCAGGCCAACCTAGGAAACACCATATATTTT.

The chain links TRBV7-7 to TRBJ2-1; TRBD2 matches at 10 bases. Germline V gives CDR1 SSHAT, CDR2 FNYEAQ (reference sequence). This CDR3 region has 15 residues. Germline trimming cut 4 bases from V and 7 bases from J; bases unmatched to any gene: 7. CDR3 region: CASSSSGGAGNEQFF. The CDR3 DNA reads TGTGCCAGCAGCTCAAGCGGGGGGGCAGGTAATGAGCAGTTCTTC.

The chain is built from TRBV28 and TRBJ2-7; either TRBD1 or TRBD2 may fit D (5 bases each). The CDR3 extends over 14 amino acids. The germline V gene has CDR1 MDHEN and CDR2 SYDVKM. Trimming stripped 8 bases from V and 3 bases from J, with 17 bases between. CDR3 amino acids: CASSKGVGVYEQYV. In DNA form, the CDR3 reads TGTGCCAGCTCCAAAGGGGTGGGGGTCTACGAGCAGTACGTC.

The V and J genes are TRBV4-3 and TRBJ1-2, with D possibly matching TRBD1 (5 bases). This CDR3 is built from 19 residues. Germline lookup yields CDR1 LGHNA and CDR2 YSLEER. Trimming took off 3 bases at V and 0 bases at J, with 23 bases between the two ends. CDR3 region: CASSQAYSGRAPANYGYTF. The CDR3 DNA reads TGCGCCAGCAGCCAGGCTTATTCAGGGAGGGCCCCTGCTAACTATGGCTACACCTTC.

The chain recombines TRBV7-9 with TRBJ2-3, with TRBD1 matching 9 bases. The junction had 5 bases not matched to a gene; V was cut back by 6 bases and J by 4 bases. The CDR3 covers 14 residues. Per the germline V gene, CDR1 is SEHNR and CDR2 is FQNEAQ (reference sequence). CDR3 sequence (DNA): TGTGCCAGCAGGCCCACAGGGGGCTCAGATACGCAGTATTTT. The encoded protein is CASRPTGGSDTQYF.

This clone has only one observation. This rearrangement joins TRBV12-3 or TRBV12-4 to TRBJ1-1; unclear D gene. Trimming pared 7 bases from V and 10 bases from J, leaving 13 bases between. The CDR3 has 11 amino acids. CDR3 in DNA: TGTGCCAGCACCCTATCGATGAGAGCTTTCTTT. Protein product: CASTLSMRAFF.

The CDR3 here is CASNPGGASGVQPQHF. DNA of the CDR3: TGTGCCAGTAACCCTGGGGGGGCCTCGGGAGTTCAGCCCCAGCATTTT. The rearrangement links TRBV19 to TRBJ1-5; possibly TRBD1 for D (6 bases). CDR3 length equals 16 residues. The germline gives CDR1 LNHDA, CDR2 SQIVND (reference sequence). V dropped 7 bases and J dropped 6 bases, with 22 bases sitting between them.

This chain joins TRBV24-1 and TRBJ2-5; 7 bases align to TRBD2. The CDR3 runs to 14 residues. CDR1 KGHDR and CDR2 SFDVKD come from the germline V gene. V shed 3 bases and J 3 bases; nucleotides not matched to a gene: 3. The CDR3, as DNA: TGTGCCACCAGTGATCCCGGGACTAAAGAGACCCAGTACTTC. Its translation: CATSDPGTKETQYF.

This clone has more than one count but fewer than ten. The DNA for the CDR3 is TGCGCCAGCAGCGGGACAGTGAACTATGGCTACACCTTC. It codes for CASSGTVNYGYTF. The chain is built from TRBV5-1 and TRBJ1-2, with 7 bases lining up with TRBD1. The trim removed 4 bases at V and 2 bases at J, leaving 2 bases unmatched. The V gene's germline CDR1 is SGHRS and CDR2 YFSETQ. This CDR3 contains 13 residues.

A remark on this clone: Other nucleotide sequences in the sample specify the same CDR3. The chain is built from TRBV18 and TRBJ1-5; D possibly corresponds to TRBD1 (5 bases). This CDR3 comprises 14 residues. V dropped 3 bases and J dropped 1 base, with 7 bases sitting between them. The V gene's germline CDR1 is KGHSH and CDR2 LQKENI. This CDR3 reads CASSPGGSNQPQHF. The CDR3, as DNA: TGTGCCAGCTCACCGGGGGGGAGCAATCAGCCCCAGCATTTT.